Below, 6 T cell receptor beta chains from the same sample are listed, as sequenced in a study of shared clonotypes between healthy human individuals. Assay used: immunoSEQ multiplex PCR; TCRdb lists only in-frame clones, some missing. This table has around 1.9 million clones, 93% appearing once. CD45RO-negative, CCR7-selected cells formed the naive CD8 fraction, which excluded terminally differentiated effector memory CD45RA+ cells. Sequenced sample: naive CD8+ T cells from PBMCs. The receptors shown here come from a man younger than 35 in good health. Some clones in this sample may be carry-over from other donors' samples.

The chain couples TRBV11-1 to TRBJ2-5; 12 nucleotides match TRBD2. V lost 6 bases to trimming and J lost 2 bases; unmatched junction nucleotides: 10. This CDR3 region has 17 residues. CDR1 SGHAT and CDR2 FQDESV come from the germline V gene (reference sequence). CDR3 in amino acids: CASRTRTSGKVQETQYF. CDR3 DNA sequence: TGTGCCAGCAGGACAAGGACTAGCGGGAAGGTTCAAGAGACCCAGTACTTC.

Here the CDR3 reads CASSRQPPNQPQHF. The CDR3 DNA reads TGTGCCAGCAGTCGACAGCCGCCCAATCAGCCCCAGCATTTT. The V call is TRBV28, the J call TRBJ1-5, with D possibly matching TRBD1 (5 bases). V gave up 5 bases and J gave up 3 bases, with 11 bases separating them. The CDR3 runs 14 residues. Per germline, CDR1 MDHEN and CDR2 SYDVKM. The complete variable domain, with remaining parts taken from reference TRBV28 and TRBJ1-5, reads DVKVTQSSRYLVKRTGEKVFLECVQDMDHENMFWYRQDPGLGLRLIYFSYDVKMKEKGDIPEGYSVSREKKERFSLILESASTNQTSMYLCASSRQPPNQPQHFGDGTRLSIL.

The chain couples TRBV7-3 to TRBJ2-1, with D possibly matching TRBD2 (6 bases). The germline V gene has CDR1 SGHTA and CDR2 FQGTGA. The V and J ends lost 3 bases and 8 bases respectively, with 17 bases between them. This CDR3 comprises 15 residues. The CDR3 here is CASSFEAGLGHEQFF. The CDR3, as DNA: TGTGCCAGCAGCTTTGAAGCGGGCCTGGGGCATGAGCAGTTCTTC.

The rearrangement links TRBV11-2 to TRBJ2-7; 7 positions match TRBD1. V was pared by 5 bases and J by 5 bases, with 6 bases of the junction left unmatched. This CDR3 has 13 residues. CDR1 is SGHAT, CDR2 FQNNGV, per germline. The CDR3 DNA is TGTGCCAGCAGCCCACGACAGGGCGACGAGCAGTACTTC. Its translation is CASSPRQGDEQYF.

Remarks on this clone: Other DNA variants within this sample encode the same CDR3. This chain uses TRBV7-9 with TRBJ2-7; 11 bases agree with TRBD2. The CDR3 consists of 14 residues. Germline values: CDR1 SEHNR, CDR2 FQNEAQ (reference sequence). After removal of 5 bases from V and 4 bases from J, the junction contained 4 bases not matched to a gene. CDR3 region: CASSPGTSGYEQYF. CDR3 DNA: TGTGCCAGCAGCCCAGGGACTAGCGGTTACGAGCAGTACTTC.

This chain joins TRBV27 and TRBJ2-2; weak D call: TRBD1 (6 bases). Deletions cut 6 bases from V and 0 bases from J, with 11 bases between. Germline assignment: CDR1 MNHEY and CDR2 SMNVEV (reference sequence). The CDR3 runs 15 residues. DNA of the CDR3: TGTGCCAGCAGCTTCAGGGGAACGAACACCGGGGAGCTGTTTTTT. Translation gives CASSFRGTNTGELFF.